The clone carrying this T cell receptor beta chain has just a few counts. The data are from a study of molecular identifiers for immune sequencing clone quantification. TCRdb reprocessed the PCR reads with MiXCR, giving one entry per CDR3 protein. The data contain roughly 320,000 distinct CDR3 sequences, over 20% of them singletons. V trimming: 0 bases; J trimming: 6 bases; junction bases outside the gene matches: 5. This CDR3 has 17 amino acids. From germline, CDR1 is SGHRS and CDR2 YFSETQ. The J gene is TRBJ2-2, the V gene TRBV5-1, with 13 bases aligning to TRBD2. The source material was naive CD8+ T cells from blood, with Jurkat cell RNA spiked in. Noted subset: FACS-sorted CD8+CD4-CCR7+CD45RA+ naive T cells. The sequence was collected from a human donor in good health. Some libraries in this study had Jurkat cell RNA spiked in. The CDR3 sequence: CASSLGLAGGLAGELFF. In nucleotides, the CDR3 is TGCGCCAGCAGCTTGGGACTAGCGGGAGGCCTCGCCGGGGAGCTGTTTTTT.